The 12 T cell receptor beta chains below all came from one sample that was sequenced in a study of T cell responses to AZD1222 COVID-19 vaccine. Only in-frame clones appear in the TCRdb table, and some are missing; sequencing was by immunoSEQ multiplex PCR. Counted here are 180,000 or so clones, roughly nine tenths occurring once; the ten biggest clones make up less than 3%. Sample: peripheral blood, taken on day 0 of AZD1222 vaccination. Receptors originate from an adult in good health.

The CDR3, as DNA: TGTGCCAGCAGCGTAGGACTAGCGGGAGGGAATGAGCAGTTCTTC. Translation gives CASSVGLAGGNEQFF. The chain recombines TRBV9 with TRBJ2-1; 14 bases are shared with TRBD2. Germline trimming cut 0 bases from V and 7 bases from J; bases unmatched to any gene: 0. Per the germline V gene, CDR1 is SGDLS and CDR2 is YYNGEE. The CDR3 extends over 15 amino acids.

As DNA, the CDR3 is TGTGCCAGCAGTTTAAGGGACAGGGGGCATGAGCAGTTCTTC. This codes for CASSLRDRGHEQFF. The chain employs TRBV27 and TRBJ2-1; 12 nucleotides agree with TRBD1. Trimming at V came to 2 bases and at J to 8 bases, leaving 1 base not matched to a gene. In germline, CDR1 is MNHEY, CDR2 SMNVEV (reference sequence). The CDR3 is 14 amino acids.

The chain uses TRBV10-3 and TRBJ1-2; perhaps TRBD1 as D (5 bases). The germline V and J ends were trimmed by 3 bases and 7 bases, with 9 bases remaining between them. Germline loops: CDR1 ENHRY, CDR2 SYGVKD. There are 12 residues in the CDR3. CDR3 sequence (DNA): TGTGCCATCAGTGACAGGGAGGGTGGCTACACCTTC. Translation: CAISDREGGYTF.

The V and J genes are TRBV5-1 and TRBJ1-5; TRBD1 agrees at 8 bases. The CDR3 loop spans 14 amino acids. CDR1 SGHRS and CDR2 YFSETQ come from the germline V gene. Unmatched junction bases numbered 4, after V lost 2 bases and J lost 6 bases. For the CDR3, the DNA is TGCGCCAGCAGCTTCGAACAGGGGGGTCAGCCCCAGCATTTT. Its translation is CASSFEQGGQPQHF.

The rearrangement links TRBV6-5 to TRBJ1-1; D not resolved. With 2 bases removed from V and 0 bases from J, the gap between germline ends came to 13 bases. This CDR3 is 16 amino acids long. Germline CDR1 is MNHEY and CDR2 is SVGAGI. The CDR3 region is CASSYRAGSMNTEAFF. CDR3 in DNA: TGTGCCAGCAGTTACCGGGCAGGTTCAATGAACACTGAAGCTTTCTTT.

Details on this clone: The sample has other DNA sequences that encode this CDR3 too. The V and J genes are TRBV5-1 and TRBJ2-7; D ambiguous. V was trimmed by 0 bases and J by 0 bases, leaving 7 bases between them. Germline V gene data show CDR1 as SGHRS and CDR2 as YFSETQ. The CDR3 has 14 residues. The CDR3 DNA follows: TGCGCCAGCAGCTTGGCGAGAGGCTCCTACGAGCAGTACTTC. Protein sequence: CASSLARGSYEQYF.

The V gene is TRBV15, the J gene TRBJ2-1; TRBD2 agrees at 12 bases. The junction had 12 bases not matched to a gene; V was cut back by 3 bases and J by 9 bases. CDR3 length equals 17 residues. The germline CDR1 and CDR2 sequences are LNHNV and YYDKDF (reference sequence). CDR3 DNA sequence: TGTGCCACCAGCAGTGCCACTGCTAGCGGGAGGGCCCTTGAGCAGTTCTTC. Translation gives CATSSATASGRALEQFF.

The rearrangement uses TRBV16 and TRBJ2-7; D call uncertain. This CDR3 is 12 amino acids long. Deletions cut 4 bases from V and 7 bases from J, with 11 bases between. Germline-derived CDR1 and CDR2 are KGHSY and FQNENV. CDR3 DNA: TGTGCCAGCAGCCCCCTTATAGGTGAGCAGTACTTC. This sequence encodes CASSPLIGEQYF.

The V call is TRBV6-4, the J call TRBJ2-1; 7 bases line up with TRBD2. Germline V CDR1 and CDR2: MRHNA, SNTAGT. CDR3 length: 14 residues. With 5 bases clipped from V and 15 bases from J, the junction kept 16 bases outside the gene matches. The CDR3 here is CASSPGGGSGWRFF. Written as DNA, the CDR3 is TGTGCCAGCAGTCCCGGCGGCGGGAGTGGGTGGCGGTTCTTC.

V gene TRBV10-1 combines with J gene TRBJ1-2; tentative D call: TRBD1 (6 bases). The CDR3 has 13 residues. Germline CDR1 reads WNHNN; CDR2 reads SYGVQD (reference sequence). V lost 4 bases, J lost 4 bases, and 10 bases lay in between. The CDR3 protein is CASSGQDLYGYTF. The CDR3 DNA sequence: TGCGCCAGCAGTGGACAGGACCTCTATGGCTACACCTTC.

The rearrangement joins TRBV2 to TRBJ1-1; the match to TRBD1 covers 7 bases. This CDR3 contains 18 residues. Germline V gene lookup returns CDR1 SNHLY and CDR2 FYNNEI. Trimming removed 6 bases from V and 0 bases from J; junction bases left unmatched: 16. CDR3 residues: CASSGPRDSLNLNTEAFF. CDR3 DNA: TGTGCCAGCAGCGGACCCCGGGACAGCCTTAATTTGAACACTGAAGCTTTCTTT.

The gene calls are TRBV5-4 and TRBJ1-1; 10 bases agree with TRBD1. V lost 3 bases to trimming and J lost 2 bases; unmatched junction nucleotides: 4. The CDR3 covers 15 residues. From germline, CDR1 is SGHNT and CDR2 YYREEE (reference sequence). Here the CDR3 reads CASSYDRGLNTEAFF. The CDR3 region has the DNA TGTGCCAGCAGCTACGACAGGGGGCTAAACACTGAAGCTTTCTTT.